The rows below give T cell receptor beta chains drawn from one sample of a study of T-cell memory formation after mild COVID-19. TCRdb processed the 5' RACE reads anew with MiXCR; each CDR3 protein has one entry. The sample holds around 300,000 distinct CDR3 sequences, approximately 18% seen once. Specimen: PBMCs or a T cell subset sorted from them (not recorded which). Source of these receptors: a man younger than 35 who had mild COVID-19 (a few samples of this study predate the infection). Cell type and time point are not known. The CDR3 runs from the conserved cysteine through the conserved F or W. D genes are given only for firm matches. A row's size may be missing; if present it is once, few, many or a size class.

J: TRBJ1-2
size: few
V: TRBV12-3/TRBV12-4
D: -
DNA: TGTGCCAGCAGACGTACTGGGGGGGGATATGGCTACACCTTC
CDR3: CASRRTGGGYGYTF

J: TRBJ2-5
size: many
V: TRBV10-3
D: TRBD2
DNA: TGTGCCATCAGATGGGAGGGAAAAGAGACCCAGTACTTC
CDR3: CAIRWEGKETQYF

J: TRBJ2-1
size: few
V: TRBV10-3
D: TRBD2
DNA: TGTGCCATCAGTGAGGGAAGAAGCGGGGGGAACAATGAGCAGTTCTTC
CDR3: CAISEGRSGGNNEQFF

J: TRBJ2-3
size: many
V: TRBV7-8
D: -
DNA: TGTGCCAGCAGCTTAGGCGGGGGCGCCACAGATACGCAGTATTTT
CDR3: CASSLGGGATDTQYF

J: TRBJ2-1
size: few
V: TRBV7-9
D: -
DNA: TGTGCCAGCAGCTTATATCAGGGGACTGAGCAGTTCTTC
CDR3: CASSLYQGTEQFF

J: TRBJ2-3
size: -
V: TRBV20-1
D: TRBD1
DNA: TGCAGTGCTACACCGGGACAGTCGAACCTGCAGTATTTT
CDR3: CSATPGQSNLQYF

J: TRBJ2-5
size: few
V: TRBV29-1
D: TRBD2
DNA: TGCAGCGTTGAATTGGGTCGGGGGGGCGGAGAGACCCAGTACTTC
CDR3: CSVELGRGGGETQYF

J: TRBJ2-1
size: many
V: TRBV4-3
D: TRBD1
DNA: TGCGCCAGCAGCCAGGGACCGGGACAGGAATACAATGAGCAGTTCTTC
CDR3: CASSQGPGQEYNEQFF

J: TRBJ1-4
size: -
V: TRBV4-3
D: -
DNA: TGCGCCAGCAGCCAAGAAGCGGAGGGATGGGAAAAACTGTTTTTT
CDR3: CASSQEAEGWEKLFF

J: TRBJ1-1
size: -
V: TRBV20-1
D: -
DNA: TGCAGTGCTACCCCGACAGAGAACACTGAAGCTTTCTTT
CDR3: CSATPTENTEAFF

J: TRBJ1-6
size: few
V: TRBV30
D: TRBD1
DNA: TGTGCCTGGAGCCTTCTGGACAGGGAAGACTCACCCCTCCACTTT
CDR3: CAWSLLDREDSPLHF

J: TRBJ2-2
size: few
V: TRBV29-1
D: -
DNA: TGCAGCGTTGAGGCTAGAACAGGGACCGGGGAGCTGTTTTTT
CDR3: CSVEARTGTGELFF

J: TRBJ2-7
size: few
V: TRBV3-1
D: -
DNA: TGTGCCAGCAGCCCTAATTTCCCGACACTCTACGAGCAGTACTTC
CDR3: CASSPNFPTLYEQYF

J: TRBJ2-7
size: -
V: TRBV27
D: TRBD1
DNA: TGTGCCAGCGCAGGACAGGCCTCCTCCTACGAGCAGTACTTC
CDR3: CASAGQASSYEQYF

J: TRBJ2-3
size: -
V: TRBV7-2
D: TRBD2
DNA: TGTGCCAGCAGCTTAGGCCGACTAGCGGGGGATACGCAGTATTTT
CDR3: CASSLGRLAGDTQYF

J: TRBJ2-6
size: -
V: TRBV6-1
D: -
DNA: TGTGCCAGCGGGAACAGGGCTGGGGCCAACGTCCTGACTTTC
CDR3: CASGNRAGANVLTF

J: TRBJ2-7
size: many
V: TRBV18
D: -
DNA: TGTGCCAGCTCACCCGGGGGGCACTCCTACGAGCAGTACTTC
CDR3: CASSPGGHSYEQYF

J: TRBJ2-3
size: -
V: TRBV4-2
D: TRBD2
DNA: TGTGCCAGCAGCCAAGGGACTAGTTTCACAGATACGCAGTATTTT
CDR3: CASSQGTSFTDTQYF

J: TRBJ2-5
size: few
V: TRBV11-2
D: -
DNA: TGTGCCAGCAGCCTGAACCCCTGGCAAGAGACCCAGTACTTC
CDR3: CASSLNPWQETQYF

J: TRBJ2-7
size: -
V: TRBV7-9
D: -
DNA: TGTGCCAGCAGCTTAGATTATAGGGAGCAGTACTTC
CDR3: CASSLDYREQYF

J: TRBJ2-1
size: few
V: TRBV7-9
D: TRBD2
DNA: TGTGCCAGCAGCTTAGTCGCTAGCGGGGGCTACAATGAGCAGTTCTTC
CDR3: CASSLVASGGYNEQFF

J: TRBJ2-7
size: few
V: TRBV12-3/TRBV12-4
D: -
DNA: TGTGCCAGCAGTTCTTTGGGGGGCAACACCTACGAGCAGTACTTC
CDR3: CASSSLGGNTYEQYF

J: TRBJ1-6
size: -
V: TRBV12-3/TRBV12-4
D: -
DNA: TGTGCCAGCAGCCCGGACAGAACCTATAATTCACCCCTCCACTTT
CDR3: CASSPDRTYNSPLHF

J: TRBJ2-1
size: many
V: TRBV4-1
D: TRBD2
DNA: TGCGCCAGCAGCCAGGGACTAGCGGGGGGTAGTGAGCAGTTCTTC
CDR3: CASSQGLAGGSEQFF

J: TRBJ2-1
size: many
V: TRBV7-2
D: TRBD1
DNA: TGTGCCAGCAGCTTAGGACAGGGAGCCTACAATGAGCAGTTCTTC
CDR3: CASSLGQGAYNEQFF

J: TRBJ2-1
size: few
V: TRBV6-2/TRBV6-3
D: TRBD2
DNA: TGTGCCAGCAGTTACTCCCGACTAGCGGGGGGGCACGATGAGCAGTTCTTC
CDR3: CASSYSRLAGGHDEQFF